Shown below are 29 T cell receptor beta chains from a single sample sequenced in a study of EBV T-cell therapy then PD-1 blockade in nasopharyngeal carcinoma. TCRdb's copy holds only in-frame clones and misses some; the assay was immunoSEQ multiplex PCR. The sample yields 20,000 or so clones, about 87% seen once. These TCRs' antigens remain unknown. Described treatment: AdE1-LMPpoly-expanded autologous EBV-specific T-cell therapy followed by anti-PD-1 nivolumab. This material consisted of CD8+ T cells from blood, taken between days 55 and 70 from a patient whose treatment included autologous EBV-specific T cells and nivolumab. Receptors were obtained from a middle-aged man with nasopharyngeal carcinoma.

This clone is a singleton in its sample. The chain links TRBV7-2 to TRBJ1-2, with D unclear. CDR3 length: 14 amino acids. Trimming took 6 bases from V and 1 from J, leaving 12 bases between them. CDR1 and CDR2 (germline): SGHTA, FQGNSA. CDR3 in amino acids: CASRPDTVNYGYTF. The CDR3 coding sequence is TGTGCCAGCAGGCCCGACACCGTTAACTATGGCTACACCTTC.

The chain uses TRBV6-5 and TRBJ1-2; TRBD1 matches 7 bases. Per germline, CDR1 MNHEY and CDR2 SVGAGI. V was pared by 2 bases and J by 4 bases, with 1 base of the junction left unmatched. CDR3 size: 13 residues. The CDR3 spells CASSYGDSYGYTF. Here the CDR3 DNA reads TGTGCCAGCAGTTACGGGGACAGCTATGGCTACACCTTC.

A note on this clone: Distinct nucleotide sequences in the sample also encode this CDR3. V and J are TRBV7-9 and TRBJ1-2; TRBD1 matches at 8 bases. The CDR3 has 13 amino acids. The germline V gene encodes CDR1 SEHNR and CDR2 FQNEAQ (reference sequence). V lost 1 base to trimming and J lost 8 bases; unmatched junction nucleotides: 3. The CDR3 DNA is TGTGCCAGCAGCTTAGGGACAGGGAACGGCTACACCTTC. Translated: CASSLGTGNGYTF.

The chain recombines TRBV30 with TRBJ1-4; tentative D call: TRBD1 (5 bases). CDR1 is GTSNPN, CDR2 SVGIG, per germline (reference sequence). Deletions cut 3 bases from V and 4 bases from J, with 15 bases between. This CDR3 is built from 15 residues. The CDR3: CAWRVRGAFNEKLFF. In nucleotides, the CDR3 is TGTGCCTGGAGAGTCCGAGGGGCATTTAATGAAAAACTGTTTTTT.

CDR3: CASSLDRWGYEQYF. The CDR3 DNA follows: TGTGCCAGCAGCTTAGATCGGTGGGGCTACGAGCAGTACTTC. The gene calls are TRBV7-9 and TRBJ2-7, with D uncertain. CDR3 size: 14 residues. Trimming took off 1 base at V and 3 bases at J, with 10 bases between the two ends. CDR1 is SEHNR and CDR2 is FQNEAQ in the germline V gene (reference sequence).

The chain has TRBV3-1 (or the pseudogene TRBV3-2) and TRBJ2-1; 12 nucleotides match TRBD2. CDR1 is LGHDT, CDR2 YNNKEL, per germline (reference sequence). The V and J ends lost 0 bases and 5 bases, in that order; junction bases with no gene match: 2. This CDR3 has 16 residues. CDR3 coding DNA: TGTGCCAGCAGCCAAGAGTCTAGCGGGGGGGACAATGAGCAGTTCTTC. Translation: CASSQESSGGDNEQFF.

V and J are TRBV28 and TRBJ2-2, with D perhaps TRBD1 (5 bases). V lost 5 bases to trimming and J lost 5 bases, with 9 bases between them. From germline, CDR1 is MDHEN and CDR2 SYDVKM. This CDR3 is 13 amino acids long. In nucleotides, the CDR3 is TGTGCCAGCAGTGCTAGGGGAACCGGGGAGCTGTTTTTT. Residues: CASSARGTGELFF.

DNA of the CDR3: TGTGCCAGCAGATCTGACAGATACACTGAAGCTTTCTTT. This encodes CASRSDRYTEAFF. The chain uses TRBV5-5 and TRBJ1-1, with a weak D call TRBD1 (5 bases). The length of the CDR3 is 13 residues. The V gene's germline CDR1 is SGHKS and CDR2 YYEKEE (reference sequence). The V end lost 5 bases, the J end lost 3 bases, and 11 bases lay between the germline ends.

The rearrangement links TRBV5-6 to TRBJ1-2; TRBD1 is a possible D gene (5 bases). The V end lost 4 bases, the J end lost 5 bases, and 18 bases lay between the germline ends. The CDR3 length is 15 residues. Germline CDR1 reads SGHDT; CDR2 reads YYEEEE. This chain's CDR3 is CASSPGPVSSYGYTF. The CDR3 nucleotides read TGTGCCAGCAGCCCGGGACCGGTCTCCTCTTATGGCTACACCTTC.

This chain uses TRBV28 with TRBJ2-7; D uncertain. V shed 7 bases and J shed 2 bases, with 21 bases lying between them. The CDR3 consists of 16 residues. The V gene's germline CDR1 is MDHEN and CDR2 SYDVKM. The CDR3 region has the DNA TGTGCCAGCACCCCGTTGCTCGCGGATCACCCCTACGAGCAGTACTTC. Its translation: CASTPLLADHPYEQYF.

V usage is TRBV7-9 and J usage is TRBJ2-2, with 9 nucleotides matching TRBD1. Trimming at V came to 5 bases and at J to 7 bases, leaving 5 bases not matched to a gene. Germline V gives CDR1 SEHNR, CDR2 FQNEAQ (reference sequence). There are 14 residues in the CDR3. Here the CDR3 reads CASSPTGGSGELFF. In nucleotides, the CDR3 is TGTGCCAGCAGCCCGACAGGGGGGAGCGGGGAGCTGTTTTTT.

This clone was observed once. The V gene is TRBV9, the J gene TRBJ2-7, with D possibly matching TRBD1 (5 bases). In germline, CDR1 is SGDLS, CDR2 YYNGEE. Trimming removed 0 bases at V and 2 bases at J, with 9 bases between. This CDR3 is 14 amino acids long. The CDR3 DNA follows: TGTGCCAGCAGCGTAGGCGCCAGGGCCTACGAGCAGTACTTC. It translates to CASSVGARAYEQYF. Combining the CDR3 with reference TRBV9 and TRBJ2-7 gives the whole variable domain DSGVTQTPKHLITATGQRVTLRCSPRSGDLSVYWYQQSLDQGLQFLIQYYNGEERAKGNILERFSAQQFPDLHSELNLSSLELGDSALYFCASSVGARAYEQYFGPGTRLTVT.

J is TRBJ1-1 and V is TRBV4-3; D is perhaps TRBD1 (5 bases). CDR1 is LGHNA, CDR2 YSLEER, per germline. The CDR3 covers 17 residues. V lost 0 bases, J lost 4 bases, and 18 bases lay in between. The CDR3 nucleotides read TGCGCCAGCAGCCAAGATATCCCCGGGGATGGGGGCACTGAAGCTTTCTTT. Protein product: CASSQDIPGDGGTEAFF.

The chain carries TRBV24-1 and TRBJ1-1; a weak D match, TRBD1 (5 bases). The length of the CDR3 is 14 residues. Trimming shortened V by 7 bases and J by 0 bases, and 11 bases separated the two germline ends. Looked up from germline, CDR1 is KGHDR and CDR2 is SFDVKD. In DNA form, the CDR3 reads TGTGCCACCAGGCCTACAGGATTGAACACTGAAGCTTTCTTT. Its protein product is CATRPTGLNTEAFF.

V and J are TRBV18 and TRBJ1-4; D not resolved. Trimming took off 3 bases at V and 0 bases at J, with 17 bases between the two ends. This CDR3 has 18 residues. From germline, CDR1 is KGHSH and CDR2 LQKENI. The CDR3 DNA reads TGTGCCAGCTCACCCCAGCGGATGGAGGAAGCAACTAATGAAAAACTGTTTTTT. Encoded protein: CASSPQRMEEATNEKLFF.

The chain uses TRBV2 and TRBJ1-6; 11 bases are a match to TRBD1. V shed 10 bases and J 8 bases; nucleotides not matched to a gene: 10. Germline CDR1 and CDR2: SNHLY and FYNNEI. The CDR3 covers 15 residues. CDR3 sequence reads: CATSTGTGGDSPLHF. CDR3 nucleotides: TGTGCCACTTCCACGGGGACAGGGGGAGATTCACCCCTCCACTTT.

This sequence joins TRBV5-1 and TRBJ1-2; D unclear. The length of the CDR3 is 15 residues. Trimming removed 0 bases from V and 2 bases from J, with 11 bases in between. Germline loops: CDR1 SGHRS, CDR2 YFSETQ. The CDR3 spells CASSLDPGTNYGYTF. The DNA for the CDR3 is TGCGCCAGCAGCTTGGACCCGGGAACGAACTATGGCTACACCTTC.

CDR3 sequence (DNA): TGTGCCAGCAGCCAAATGACAGGGTACGAGCAGTACTTC. Protein product: CASSQMTGYEQYF. The chain is built from TRBV3-1 (or the pseudogene TRBV3-2) and TRBJ2-7; 7 bases map to TRBD1. J lost 4 bases, V lost 2 bases, and 2 bases had no gene match. The germline CDR1 and CDR2 sequences are LGHDT and YNNKEL (reference sequence). This CDR3 has 13 residues.

The chain employs TRBV10-1 and TRBJ2-5; D tentatively fits TRBD1 or TRBD2 (5 bases each). Germline CDR1 and CDR2: WNHNN and SYGVQD (reference sequence). The V and J ends lost 9 bases and 2 bases respectively, with 13 bases between them. CDR3 length: 13 residues. The CDR3 sequence: CARGRHPQETQYF. The CDR3 DNA reads as TGCGCCAGGGGACGGCATCCTCAAGAGACCCAGTACTTC.

The CDR3 nucleotides are TGTGCCAGCAGCTTCCAAGGGGCCTATAGCAATCAGCCCCAGCATTTT. Protein sequence: CASSFQGAYSNQPQHF. The V call is TRBV5-6, the J call TRBJ1-5; perhaps TRBD1 as D (5 bases). CDR1 and CDR2 (germline): SGHDT, YYEEEE. The CDR3 has 16 residues. Trimming took off 2 bases at V and 0 bases at J, with 12 bases between the two ends.

The rearrangement links TRBV19 to TRBJ2-7; D tentatively fits TRBD1 or TRBD2 (5 bases each). Germline CDR1 reads LNHDA; CDR2 reads SQIVND (reference sequence). CDR3 length: 15 residues. The V and J ends lost 3 bases and 3 bases respectively, with 15 bases between them. This CDR3 reads CASSMGTRGFYEQYF. The CDR3 nucleotides are TGTGCCAGTAGTATGGGGACGAGGGGTTTCTACGAGCAGTACTTC.

The CDR3, as DNA: TGTGCCAGCAGTTACCGGCGGGTACTGAACACTGAAGCTTTCTTT. Amino acid sequence: CASSYRRVLNTEAFF. This sequence joins TRBV6-2 or TRBV6-3 and TRBJ1-1; unclear D gene. This CDR3 region has 15 residues. V shed 2 bases and J shed 0 bases, with 10 bases lying between them. CDR1 and CDR2 (germline): MNHEY, SVGEGT.

This clone has more than one count but fewer than ten. The chain recombines TRBV6-1 with TRBJ1-6; TRBD1 might be the D (5 bases). V gave up 1 base and J gave up 6 bases, with 13 bases separating them. Germline V CDR1 and CDR2: MNHNS, SASEGT. CDR3 length equals 16 residues. The CDR3 sequence: CASSEEAGRGNSPLHF. The CDR3 DNA follows: TGTGCCAGCAGTGAAGAAGCAGGGCGGGGTAATTCACCCCTCCACTTT.

This chain links TRBV6-2 or TRBV6-3 with TRBJ2-5; weak D call: TRBD2 (6 bases). The CDR3 contains 14 residues. V lost 2 bases and J 5 bases, leaving 12 bases between the germline ends. Germline V gives CDR1 MNHEY, CDR2 SVGEGT. The DNA of the CDR3 is TGTGCCAGCAGTTACCGGGGGATAGAGGAGACCCAGTACTTC. Translated, it gives CASSYRGIEETQYF.

This sequence joins TRBV20-1 and TRBJ1-1, with TRBD1 as a possible D gene (5 bases). Germline V CDR1 and CDR2: DFQATT, SNEGSKA (reference sequence). Trimming shortened V by 6 bases and J by 11 bases, and 16 bases separated the two germline ends. This CDR3 is 11 amino acids long. The CDR3 DNA sequence: TGCAGTGCGGGGGGGGAAATGACGGCTTTCTTT. It specifies CSAGGEMTAFF.

The chain is built from TRBV6-2 or TRBV6-3 and TRBJ2-1; D might be TRBD1 or TRBD2, each matching 5 bases. The CDR3 has 15 residues. V shed 5 bases and J shed 0 bases, with 11 bases lying between them. CDR1 is MNHEY, CDR2 SVGEGT, per germline. CDR3 in DNA: TGTGCCAGCAGTGTAGGGACCGTCTCCTACAATGAGCAGTTCTTC. Protein sequence: CASSVGTVSYNEQFF.

V gene TRBV7-6 combines with J gene TRBJ2-5; no clear D. The CDR3 extends over 16 amino acids. V lost 1 base and J 2 bases, leaving 14 bases between the germline ends. CDR1 and CDR2 (germline): SGHVS, FNYEAQ. DNA for the CDR3: TGTGCCAGCAGCTTAGACATCGTGGGTCCTCAAGAGACCCAGTACTTC. The encoded protein is CASSLDIVGPQETQYF.

Written as DNA, the CDR3 is TGTGCCAGCAGTGATAAATCGGGCGGGGTCAATGAGCAGTTCTTC. This encodes CASSDKSGGVNEQFF. V and J are TRBV6-4 and TRBJ2-1; tentatively, D is TRBD2 (6 bases). Germline loops: CDR1 MRHNA, CDR2 SNTAGT. The CDR3 contains 15 residues. V was clipped by 3 bases and J by 6 bases, with 15 bases between them.

The chain joins TRBV4-3 to TRBJ2-3; no firm D call. CDR3 size: 15 residues. In germline, CDR1 is LGHNA, CDR2 YSLEER. V was trimmed by 0 bases and J by 2 bases, leaving 9 bases between them. This chain's CDR3 is CASSQDRAITDTQYF. CDR3 nucleotides: TGCGCCAGCAGCCAAGATCGGGCGATCACAGATACGCAGTATTTT.